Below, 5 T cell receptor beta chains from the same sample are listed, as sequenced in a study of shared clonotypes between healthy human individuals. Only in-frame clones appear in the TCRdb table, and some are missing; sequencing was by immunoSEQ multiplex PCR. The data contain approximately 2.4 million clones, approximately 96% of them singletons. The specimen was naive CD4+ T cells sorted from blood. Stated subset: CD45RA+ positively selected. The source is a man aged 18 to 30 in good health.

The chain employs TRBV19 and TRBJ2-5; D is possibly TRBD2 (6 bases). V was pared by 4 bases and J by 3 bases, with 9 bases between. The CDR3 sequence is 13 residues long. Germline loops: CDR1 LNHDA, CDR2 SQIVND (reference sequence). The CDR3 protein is CASSKGLKETQYF. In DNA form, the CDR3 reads TGTGCCAGTAGTAAGGGACTCAAAGAGACCCAGTACTTC.

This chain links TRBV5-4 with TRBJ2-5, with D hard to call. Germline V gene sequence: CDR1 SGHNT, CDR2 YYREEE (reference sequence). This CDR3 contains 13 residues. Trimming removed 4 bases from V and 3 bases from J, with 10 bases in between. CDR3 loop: CASSHPREETQYF. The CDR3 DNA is TGTGCCAGCAGCCACCCTAGGGAAGAGACCCAGTACTTC. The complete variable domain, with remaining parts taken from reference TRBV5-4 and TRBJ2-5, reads ETGVTQSPTHLIKTRGQQVTLRCSSQSGHNTVSWYQQALGQGPQFIFQYYREEENGRGNFPPRFSGLQFPNYSSELNVNALELDDSALYLCASSHPREETQYFGPGTRLLVL.

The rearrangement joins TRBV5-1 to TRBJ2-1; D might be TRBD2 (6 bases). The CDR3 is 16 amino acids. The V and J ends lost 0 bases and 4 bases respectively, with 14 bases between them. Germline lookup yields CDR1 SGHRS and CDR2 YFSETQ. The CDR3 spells CASSLAGREMYNEQFF. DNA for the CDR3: TGCGCCAGCAGCTTGGCCGGGCGGGAAATGTACAATGAGCAGTTCTTC.

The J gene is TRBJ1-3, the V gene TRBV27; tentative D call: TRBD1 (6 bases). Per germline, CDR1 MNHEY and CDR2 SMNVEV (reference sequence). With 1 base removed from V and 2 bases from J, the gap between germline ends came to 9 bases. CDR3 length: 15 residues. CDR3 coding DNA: TGTGCCAGCAGTTTATTCCCAGGGGCTGGAAACACCATATATTTT. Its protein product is CASSLFPGAGNTIYF.

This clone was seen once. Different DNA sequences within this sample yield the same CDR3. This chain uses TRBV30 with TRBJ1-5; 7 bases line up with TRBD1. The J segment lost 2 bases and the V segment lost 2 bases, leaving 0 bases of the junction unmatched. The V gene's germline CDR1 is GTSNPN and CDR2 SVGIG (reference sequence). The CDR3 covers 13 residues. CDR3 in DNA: TGTGCCTGGAGTACAGGGGGCAATCAGCCCCAGCATTTT. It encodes CAWSTGGNQPQHF.